This is a list of T cell receptor beta chains from one sample in a study of T-cell reconstitution after alpha-beta-depleted transplantation in children. A single record per CDR3 protein comes from TCRdb applying MiXCR to the PCR reads. The data show 450,000 to 600,000 distinct CDR3 sequences, about 33% seen once. This specimen was PBMCs from the stem cell graft donor, taken from the stem cell graft. These TCRs come from a human donor who donated a stem cell graft to a child with aplastic anemia. Both conserved end residues are part of each CDR3. A D gene is named only where the DNA matches it firmly. The size of a clone is reported for some rows only, either as once, few or many, or as a class for expanded clones.

d_call,j_call,clone_size,v_call,cdr3_aa,cdr3_nt
.,TRBJ1-4,.,TRBV20-1,CSARWQGANEKLFF,TGCAGTGCTAGATGGCAAGGGGCTAATGAAAAACTGTTTTTT
.,TRBJ2-1,.,TRBV5-1,CASSLSGDLDGEQFF,TGCGCCAGCAGCTTGTCGGGCGACCTAGACGGTGAGCAGTTCTTC
TRBD2,TRBJ2-6,.,TRBV4-3,CASSQDSPSGALGVLTF,TGCGCCAGCAGCCAAGATAGCCCTAGCGGGGCGTTAGGCGTCCTGACTTTC
TRBD2,TRBJ2-2,few,TRBV29-1,CSVALAGGPPGELFF,TGCAGCGTCGCTCTAGCGGGAGGGCCTCCCGGGGAGCTGTTTTTT
.,TRBJ2-3,few,TRBV9,CASSVELAFTDTQYF,TGTGCCAGCAGCGTAGAATTGGCCTTCACAGATACGCAGTATTTT
.,TRBJ2-1,few,TRBV12-3/TRBV12-4,CASSPWYNEQFF,TGTGCCAGCAGTCCCTGGTACAATGAGCAGTTCTTC
TRBD2,TRBJ2-1,few,TRBV4-2,CASSQSSGFYNEQFF,TGTGCCAGCAGCCAAAGTAGCGGGTTCTACAATGAGCAGTTCTTC
TRBD2,TRBJ2-1,.,TRBV30,CAWSSGTSGTASYNEQFF,TGTGCCTGGAGTTCTGGGACTAGCGGGACGGCTTCCTACAATGAGCAGTTCTTC
TRBD1,TRBJ2-7,.,TRBV11-2,CASSLDRGLTYEQYF,TGTGCCAGCAGCTTAGACAGGGGGCTAACCTACGAGCAGTACTTC
TRBD1,TRBJ1-5,few,TRBV10-3,CAKRGQGGQPQHF,TGTGCCAAACGAGGACAGGGGGGTCAGCCCCAGCATTTT
.,TRBJ2-1,.,TRBV7-8,CASSLGSGKNNEQFF,TGTGCCAGCAGCTTAGGTAGCGGTAAAAACAATGAGCAGTTCTTC
TRBD1,TRBJ2-3,few,TRBV7-8,CASTIRGGRGTDTQYF,TGTGCCAGCACCATTCGAGGGGGCCGCGGGACAGATACGCAGTATTTT
.,TRBJ1-4,few,TRBV20-1,CSVNPPGYNEKLFF,TGCAGTGTTAATCCCCCCGGGTATAATGAAAAACTGTTTTTT
TRBD2,TRBJ2-7,few,TRBV20-1,CSAREPSGSYEQYF,TGCAGTGCTAGAGAACCTAGCGGGAGTTACGAGCAGTACTTC
TRBD1,TRBJ2-2,.,TRBV28,CASSSGGSAGELFF,TGTGCCAGCAGTTCAGGGGGCTCGGCCGGGGAGCTGTTTTTT
TRBD2,TRBJ2-1,.,TRBV18,CASSRGLAGLYNEQFF,TGTGCCAGCTCGCGGGGACTAGCGGGACTCTACAATGAGCAGTTCTTC
.,TRBJ1-5,.,TRBV20-1,CSARDAFKRGFNQPQHF,TGCAGTGCTAGAGACGCATTTAAGCGGGGGTTCAATCAGCCCCAGCATTTT
.,TRBJ2-2,.,TRBV7-2,CASSLRGEPEELFF,TGTGCCAGCAGCTTAAGGGGGGAACCGGAGGAGCTGTTTTTT
.,TRBJ2-5,few,TRBV5-1,CASSLGDRSAQTQYF,TGCGCCAGCAGCTTGGGGGATCGGAGTGCGCAGACCCAGTACTTC
.,TRBJ1-1,.,TRBV28,CASLEGGGAPTEAFF,TGTGCCAGCCTGGAAGGTGGGGGGGCTCCCACTGAAGCTTTCTTT
.,TRBJ1-5,few,TRBV6-4,CASSEKGEQPQHF,TGTGCCAGCAGTGAGAAGGGGGAACAGCCCCAGCATTTT
.,TRBJ2-5,few,TRBV19,CAGGTDQETQYF,TGTGCCGGGGGGACGGACCAAGAGACCCAGTACTTC
.,TRBJ1-1,few,TRBV12-3/TRBV12-4,CASSLVGGRGNTEAFF,TGTGCCAGCAGTTTAGTTGGGGGCAGGGGGAACACTGAAGCTTTCTTT
.,TRBJ2-5,.,TRBV5-1,CASSLEAGDEGETQYF,TGCGCCAGCAGCTTGGAGGCAGGGGACGAGGGGGAGACCCAGTACTTC
TRBD2,TRBJ2-7,few,TRBV20-1,CSAQRASGSSYEQYF,TGCAGTGCCCAGAGGGCTAGCGGGAGCTCCTACGAGCAGTACTTC
.,TRBJ2-3,few,TRBV7-2,CASTQQGSTDTQYF,TGTGCCAGCACCCAACAGGGTAGCACAGATACGCAGTATTTT
.,TRBJ2-6,.,TRBV20-1,CSARGRRANVLTF,TGCAGTGCTAGAGGGCGGAGGGCCAACGTCCTGACTTTC
.,TRBJ2-3,.,TRBV5-1,CASSRRERTDTQYF,TGCGCCAGCAGCAGGAGGGAGAGAACAGATACGCAGTATTTT
.,TRBJ2-1,.,TRBV6-1,CASSADAYNEQFF,TGTGCCAGCAGTGCCGACGCATACAATGAGCAGTTCTTC
TRBD1,TRBJ2-7,.,TRBV20-1,CSAGTGTGSFYEQYF,TGCAGTGCTGGAACCGGGACAGGGTCGTTCTACGAGCAGTACTTC
.,TRBJ1-2,.,TRBV5-6,CASSLARAVHGYTF,TGTGCCAGCAGCTTGGCCAGGGCGGTCCATGGCTACACCTTC